These 10 T cell receptor beta chains came from one sample sequenced in a study of blood T cell repertoires in COVID-19. Clones were sequenced by immunoSEQ multiplex PCR, and TCRdb holds only the in-frame ones, with some missing. The sample lists fewer than 250,000 clones, around four fifths occurring once. The sequencing input was peripheral blood. These receptors originate from a woman aged 55 to 70 with active or convalescent COVID-19.

This rearrangement joins TRBV6-1 to TRBJ2-1, with 7 bases aligning to TRBD1. The ends lost 1 base at V and 9 bases at J; junction bases unmatched: 12. Germline values: CDR1 MNHNS, CDR2 SASEGT. The CDR3 totals 16 residues. The CDR3 is CASSEVSAGGFGEQFF. As DNA, the CDR3 is TGTGCCAGCAGTGAAGTTTCTGCAGGGGGATTCGGTGAGCAGTTCTTC.

For the CDR3, the DNA is TGTGCCAGCAGCTTGGGCGGGGCCCAGTTCTTC. This gives the protein CASSLGGAQFF. The chain carries TRBV7-3 and TRBJ2-1, with a weak D call TRBD2 (6 bases). The CDR3 is 11 amino acids. Trimming stripped 3 bases from V and 13 bases from J, with 10 bases between. CDR1 SGHTA and CDR2 FQGTGA come from the germline V gene. The entire variable domain, with the rest obtained from reference TRBV7-3 and TRBJ2-1, is as follows: GAGVSQTPSNKVTEKGKYVELRCDPISGHTALYWYRQSLGQGPEFLIYFQGTGAADDSGLPNDRFFAVRPEGSVSTLKIQRTERGDSAVYLCASSLGGAQFFGPGTRLTVL.

This clone was picked up a small number of times. The chain is built from TRBV7-9 and TRBJ1-2; maybe TRBD1 (5 bases). There are 13 residues in the CDR3. The ends were cut back, 1 base at V and 4 bases at J, with 7 bases in the middle. CDR1 SEHNR and CDR2 FQNEAQ come from the germline V gene (reference sequence). The CDR3 sequence: CASSLGGGYGYTF. CDR3 bases: TGTGCCAGCAGCTTAGGGGGGGGCTATGGCTACACCTTC.

The genes are TRBV5-1 and TRBJ1-2; TRBD1 is a possible D gene (6 bases). The V end lost 0 bases, the J end lost 4 bases, and 10 bases lay between the germline ends. The CDR3 sequence is 14 residues long. The germline V gene encodes CDR1 SGHRS and CDR2 YFSETQ. The CDR3 sequence is CASSLENRAYGYTF. Here the CDR3 DNA reads TGCGCCAGCAGCTTGGAAAACAGGGCCTATGGCTACACCTTC.

V and J are TRBV20-1 and TRBJ2-3; 10 bases align to TRBD2. The CDR3 has 14 amino acids. The V gene end was trimmed by 3 bases and the J gene end by 3 bases; junction bases not matched to a gene: 3. The germline V gene encodes CDR1 DFQATT and CDR2 SNEGSKA (reference sequence). The CDR3 reads CSASASGRTDTQYF. The DNA of the CDR3 is TGCAGTGCTAGTGCTAGCGGGAGAACAGATACGCAGTATTTT.

V is TRBV28 and J is TRBJ1-5; perhaps TRBD1 as D (5 bases). With 6 bases removed from V and 0 bases from J, the gap between germline ends came to 12 bases. The CDR3 sequence is 15 residues long. Germline CDR1 and CDR2: MDHEN and SYDVKM. In DNA, the CDR3 is TGTGCCAGCAGCCGCGGGACTTTTAGCAATCAGCCCCAGCATTTT. Its translation is CASSRGTFSNQPQHF.

This rearrangement joins TRBV6-5 to TRBJ2-7; TRBD1 agrees at 9 bases. Germline CDR1 reads MNHEY; CDR2 reads SVGAGI. V gave up 4 bases and J gave up 1 base; unmatched junction bases: 8. This CDR3 is built from 16 residues. The CDR3 loop is CASSSPGTGYSYEQYF. The CDR3 nucleotides are TGTGCCAGCAGTTCCCCCGGGACAGGGTATTCCTACGAGCAGTACTTC.

The CDR3 nucleotides read TGTGCCAGCAGCCTCGACAGGGATCATCAGCCCCAGCATTTT. It translates to CASSLDRDHQPQHF. This chain joins TRBV5-4 and TRBJ1-5; 7 positions match TRBD1. V was clipped by 4 bases and J by 5 bases; unmatched bases: 6. This CDR3 is 14 amino acids long. In germline, CDR1 is SGHNT, CDR2 YYREEE (reference sequence).

The chain is built from TRBV2 and TRBJ2-2; weak D call: TRBD2 (6 bases). Germline V gene data show CDR1 as SNHLY and CDR2 as FYNNEI. The CDR3 runs to 15 residues. V gave up 4 bases and J gave up 4 bases, with 13 bases separating them. The CDR3 sequence: CASSVGGMITGELFF. In DNA, the CDR3 is TGTGCCAGCAGTGTAGGCGGGATGATCACCGGGGAGCTGTTTTTT.

The count of this clone is one. V usage is TRBV5-6 and J usage is TRBJ2-2; D is perhaps TRBD2 (6 bases). CDR3 length: 15 amino acids. V shed 1 base and J shed 1 base, with 8 bases lying between them. Germline loops: CDR1 SGHDT, CDR2 YYEEEE. CDR3 DNA: TGTGCCAGCAGCTTGCGGGGGTGGAACACCGGGGAGCTGTTTTTT. Protein: CASSLRGWNTGELFF. The variable domain in full, completed from reference TRBV5-6 and TRBJ2-2, reads DAGVTQSPTHLIKTRGQQVTLRCSPKSGHDTVSWYQQALGQGPQFIFQYYEEEERQRGNFPDRFSGHQFPNYSSELNVNALLLGDSALYLCASSLRGWNTGELFFGEGSRLTVL.